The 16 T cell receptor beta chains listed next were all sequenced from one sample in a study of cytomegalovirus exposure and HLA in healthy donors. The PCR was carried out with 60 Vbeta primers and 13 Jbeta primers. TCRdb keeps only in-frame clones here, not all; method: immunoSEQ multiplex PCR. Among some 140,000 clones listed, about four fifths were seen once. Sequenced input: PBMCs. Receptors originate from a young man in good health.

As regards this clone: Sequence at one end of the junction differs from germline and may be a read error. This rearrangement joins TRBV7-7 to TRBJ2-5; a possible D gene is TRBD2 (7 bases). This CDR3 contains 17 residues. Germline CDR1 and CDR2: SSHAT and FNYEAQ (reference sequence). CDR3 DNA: TGTGCTAGCAGCTTAGAGGGGGGGTGGGCCTCCCAAGAGACCCAGTACTTC. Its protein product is CASSLEGGWASQETQYF.

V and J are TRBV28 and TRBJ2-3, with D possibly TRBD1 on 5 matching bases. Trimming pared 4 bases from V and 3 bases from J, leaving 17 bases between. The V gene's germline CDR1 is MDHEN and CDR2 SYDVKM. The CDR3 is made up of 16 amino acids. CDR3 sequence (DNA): TGTGCCAGCAGTTCGCCCGGAGAAGGGGCGACAGATACGCAGTATTTT. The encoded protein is CASSSPGEGATDTQYF.

Here the CDR3 DNA reads TGTGCCAGCTGGGGCCTACTGGGGGGCTACACCTTC. It encodes CASWGLLGGYTF. The chain uses TRBV6-5 and TRBJ1-2; possibly TRBD1 for D (5 bases). V was clipped by 8 bases and J by 8 bases, with 15 bases between them. The germline CDR1 and CDR2 sequences are MNHEY and SVGAGI. This CDR3 has 12 amino acids.

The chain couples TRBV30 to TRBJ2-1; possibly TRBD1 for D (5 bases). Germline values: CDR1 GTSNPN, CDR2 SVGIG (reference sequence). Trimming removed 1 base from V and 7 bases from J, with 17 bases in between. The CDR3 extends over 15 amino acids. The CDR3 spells CAWSADSTVTNEQFF. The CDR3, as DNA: TGTGCCTGGAGTGCCGATTCGACAGTCACTAATGAGCAGTTCTTC. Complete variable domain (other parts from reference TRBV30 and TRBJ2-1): SQTIHQWPATLVQPVGSPLSLECTVEGTSNPNLYWYRQAAGRGLQLLFYSVGIGQISSEVPQNLSASRPQDRQFILSSKKLLLSDSGFYLCAWSADSTVTNEQFFGPGTRLTVL.

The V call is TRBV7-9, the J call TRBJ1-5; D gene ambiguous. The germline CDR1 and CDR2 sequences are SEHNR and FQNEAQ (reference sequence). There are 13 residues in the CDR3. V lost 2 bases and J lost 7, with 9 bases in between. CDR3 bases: TGTGCCAGCAGCTTATCAGGAGGGCAGCCCCAGCATTTT. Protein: CASSLSGGQPQHF.

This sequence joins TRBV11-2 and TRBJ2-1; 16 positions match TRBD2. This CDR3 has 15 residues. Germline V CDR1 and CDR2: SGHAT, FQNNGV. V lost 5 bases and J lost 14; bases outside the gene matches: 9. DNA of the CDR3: TGTGCCAGCAGCCCCAGGGGACTAGCGGGAGGGCCCGAGTTCTTC. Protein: CASSPRGLAGGPEFF.

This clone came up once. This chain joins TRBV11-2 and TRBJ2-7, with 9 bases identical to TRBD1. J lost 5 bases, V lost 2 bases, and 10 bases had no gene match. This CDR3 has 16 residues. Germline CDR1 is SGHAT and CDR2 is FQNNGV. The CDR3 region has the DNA TGTGCCAGCAGCTTAACCCTCGGGACAGGGCCTGACGAGCAGTACTTC. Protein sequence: CASSLTLGTGPDEQYF.

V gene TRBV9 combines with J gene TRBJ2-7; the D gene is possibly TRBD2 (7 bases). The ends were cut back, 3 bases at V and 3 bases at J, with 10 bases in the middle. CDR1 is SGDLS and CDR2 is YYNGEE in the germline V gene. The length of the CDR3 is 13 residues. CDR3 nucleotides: TGTGCCAGCAGCGGGGAGGGACACTACGAGCAGTACTTC. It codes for CASSGEGHYEQYF.

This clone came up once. The CDR3 DNA reads TGTGCCAGCAGCCAAGCAGGGGGCAAAGAGACCCAGTACTTC. It yields the protein CASSQAGGKETQYF. The V and J genes are TRBV4-2 and TRBJ2-5, with 8 bases that match TRBD1. V shed 1 base and J 3 bases; nucleotides not matched to a gene: 1. The V gene's germline CDR1 is LGHNA and CDR2 YNFKEQ. The CDR3 loop spans 14 amino acids.

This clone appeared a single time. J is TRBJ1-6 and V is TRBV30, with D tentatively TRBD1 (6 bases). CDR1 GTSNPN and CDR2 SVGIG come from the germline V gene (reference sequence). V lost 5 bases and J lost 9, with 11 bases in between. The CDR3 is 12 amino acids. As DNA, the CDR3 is TGTGCCTGGGTCGCAGGGGCTTCACCCCTCCACTTT. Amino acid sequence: CAWVAGASPLHF.

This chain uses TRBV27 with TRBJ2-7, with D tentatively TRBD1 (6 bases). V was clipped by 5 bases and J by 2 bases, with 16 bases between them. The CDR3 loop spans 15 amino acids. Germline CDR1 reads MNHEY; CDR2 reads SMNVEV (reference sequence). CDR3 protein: CASSPRPGATYEQYF. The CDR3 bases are TGTGCCAGCAGTCCCCGGCCAGGGGCAACCTACGAGCAGTACTTC.

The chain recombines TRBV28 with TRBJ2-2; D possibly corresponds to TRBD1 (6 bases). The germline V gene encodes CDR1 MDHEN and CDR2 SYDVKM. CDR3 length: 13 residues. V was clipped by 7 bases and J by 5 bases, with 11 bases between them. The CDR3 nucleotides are TGTGCCAGCATTAAAACAGGGACCGGGGAGCTGTTTTTT. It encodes CASIKTGTGELFF.

CDR3 protein: CASNLGGRVETQYF. The CDR3, as DNA: TGTGCCAGCAATCTGGGCGGGAGGGTGGAGACCCAGTACTTC. The chain uses TRBV28 and TRBJ2-5, with 9 positions matching TRBD2. Germline-derived CDR1 and CDR2 are MDHEN and SYDVKM. This CDR3 has 14 amino acids. The ends lost 7 bases at V and 5 bases at J; junction bases unmatched: 8.

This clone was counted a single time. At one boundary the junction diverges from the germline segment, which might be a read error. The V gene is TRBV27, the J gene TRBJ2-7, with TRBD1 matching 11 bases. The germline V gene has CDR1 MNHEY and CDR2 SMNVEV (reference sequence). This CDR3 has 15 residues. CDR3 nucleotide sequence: TGTGCCAGCAGTCTACGGACAGGGGGCTCCCACGAGCAGTACTTC. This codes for CASSLRTGGSHEQYF.

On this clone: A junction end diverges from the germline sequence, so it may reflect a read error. The chain's CDR3 is CSSSLAWGEAHNEQFF. DNA of the CDR3: TGTTCCAGCAGCTTAGCGTGGGGGGAGGCCCACAATGAGCAGTTCTTC. The V gene is TRBV7-9, the J gene TRBJ2-1; possibly TRBD2 for D (6 bases). Germline CDR1 is SEHNR and CDR2 is FQNEAQ (reference sequence). This CDR3 is built from 16 residues.

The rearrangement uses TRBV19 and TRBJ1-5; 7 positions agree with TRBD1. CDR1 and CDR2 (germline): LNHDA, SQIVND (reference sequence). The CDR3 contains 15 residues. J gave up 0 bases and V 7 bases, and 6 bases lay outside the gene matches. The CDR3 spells CASNKQGYSNQPQHF. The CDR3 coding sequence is TGTGCCAGTAACAAACAGGGGTATAGCAATCAGCCCCAGCATTTT.